This T cell receptor beta chain stems from a study of radiation and T cells in renal cell carcinoma. General study findings and limits: In blood, top tumor clones expanded by 2 weeks, shrinking by 4.

Documented time point: baseline pretreatment blood. Treatment indicated: 15 Gy SBRT to primary tumor, nephrectomy 4 weeks later. The CDR3 extends over 14 amino acids. The germline gives CDR1 SGHRS, CDR2 YFSETQ. V was shortened by 4 bases and J by 0 bases, with 8 bases between the two germline ends. Measured with immunoSEQ multiplex PCR; TCRdb has only the in-frame clones, and not every one. This sample yields 130,000 to 150,000 clones, of which around nine tenths are seen a single time; more than 10% belongs to the top ten. A note on this clone: Its cognate antigen is unknown.

The chain recombines TRBV5-1 with TRBJ1-5; the D is unclear. This receptor was identified in a woman in her 50s with renal cell carcinoma. The sample consisted of blood, taken from a patient whose treatment included radiotherapy and nephrectomy. Here the CDR3 reads CASSPYSSNQPQHF. DNA for the CDR3: TGCGCCAGCAGCCCCTATTCTAGCAATCAGCCCCAGCATTTT.